The sequence of this TCR beta chain was determined in a study of blood T cell repertoires in COVID-19. Background on the study: Specimens from acute and convalescent COVID-19 originated in the United States, Italy and Spain. Nucleic acid was either cDNA or gDNA, and it came from T cells, B-cell-depleted T cells, or PBMCs.

J gave up 7 bases and V 4 bases, and 7 bases lay outside the gene matches. The germline V gene has CDR1 LGHDT and CDR2 YNNKEL (reference sequence). The CDR3 runs to 15 residues. Study processing details: Amplification of reference gene primers was used by the study to estimate nucleated cell counts. The data were produced by immunoSEQ multiplex PCR, yet TCRdb's version contains in-frame clones alone and is incomplete. V and J calls and clone size are given by that table; D and trimming were obtained from the DNA. The sample lists under 75,000 clones, about 90% occurring once. Material for sequencing was peripheral blood. The chain recombines TRBV3-1 (or the pseudogene TRBV3-2) with TRBJ2-1, with 10 bases identical to TRBD1. This TCR was recovered from a woman older than 75 with active COVID-19. The CDR3 loop reads CASSLRDRGLNEQFF. The CDR3 DNA reads TGTGCCAGCAGCCTACGGGACAGGGGTTTGAATGAGCAGTTCTTC.